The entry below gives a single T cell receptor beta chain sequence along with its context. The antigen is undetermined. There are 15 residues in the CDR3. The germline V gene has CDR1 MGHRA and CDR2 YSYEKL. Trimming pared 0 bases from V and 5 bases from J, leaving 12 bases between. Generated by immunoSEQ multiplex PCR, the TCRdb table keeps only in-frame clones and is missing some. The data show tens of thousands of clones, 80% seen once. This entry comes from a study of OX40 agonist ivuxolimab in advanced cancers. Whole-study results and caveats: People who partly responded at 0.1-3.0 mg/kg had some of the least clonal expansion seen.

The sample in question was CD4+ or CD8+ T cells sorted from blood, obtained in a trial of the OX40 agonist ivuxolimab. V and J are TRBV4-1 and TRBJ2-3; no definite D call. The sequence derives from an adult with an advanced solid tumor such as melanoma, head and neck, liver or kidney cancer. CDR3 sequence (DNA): TGCGCCAGCAGCCAAGAAGGCTGGCCCGGAGATACGCAGTATTTT. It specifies CASSQEGWPGDTQYF.